Presented here are 32 T cell receptor beta chains from one specimen sequenced in a study of blood T cells in healthy people across ages. PCR was performed a second time for about 7 to 12 cycles using a sample-barcoded 5' primer and a J-beta primer mix. TCRdb reanalysed the 5' RACE reads using MiXCR and keeps one entry per CDR3 protein. The data hold 700,000 to 850,000 distinct CDR3 sequences, with roughly 34% observed a single time. The sequenced sample was blood. The receptor set was obtained from a man aged 18 to 29 in good health.

This clonotype appeared a single time. The chain has TRBV30 and TRBJ1-1; D is undetermined. The germline V gene has CDR1 GTSNPN and CDR2 SVGIG (reference sequence). Trimming left V 1 base short and J 2 bases short, with 5 bases between. The CDR3 runs 12 residues. CDR3 DNA sequence: TGTGCCTGGAGTGGGTTTAACACTGAAGCTTTCTTT. This codes for CAWSGFNTEAFF.

The chain links TRBV25-1 to TRBJ2-3; D may be TRBD1 or TRBD2 (5 bases each). CDR1 is MGHDK and CDR2 is SYGVNS in the germline V gene. The length of the CDR3 is 14 residues. Trimming pared 3 bases from V and 7 bases from J, leaving 14 bases between. This CDR3 is CASSDPGTSHTQYF. The CDR3 nucleotides are TGTGCCAGCAGTGATCCAGGGACCTCCCATACGCAGTATTTT.

This rearrangement joins TRBV30 to TRBJ2-3; D is possibly TRBD1 (6 bases). The CDR3 is made up of 13 amino acids. The germline V and J ends were trimmed by 3 bases and 4 bases, with 11 bases remaining between them. CDR1 GTSNPN and CDR2 SVGIG come from the germline V gene (reference sequence). In DNA, the CDR3 is TGTGCCTGGAGGACAGGATGGCCAGATACGCAGTATTTT. Translating gives CAWRTGWPDTQYF.

The V and J genes are TRBV29-1 and TRBJ1-2; no firm D call. CDR1 and CDR2 from the germline V gene are SQVTM and ANQGSEA. This CDR3 is 11 amino acids long. The V end was cut by 5 bases, the J end by 2 bases, with 6 bases between. CDR3 sequence: CSVKRNYGYTF. The DNA for the CDR3 is TGCAGCGTTAAACGGAACTATGGCTACACCTTC. Supplemented by reference TRBV29-1 and TRBJ1-2, the full variable domain reads SAVISQKPSRDICQRGTSLTIQCQVDSQVTMMFWYRQQPGQSLTLIATANQGSEATYESGFVIDKFPISRPNLTFSTLTVSNMSPEDSSIYLCSVKRNYGYTFGSGTRLTVV.

This clonotype was seen a few times. The V call is TRBV9, the J call TRBJ2-5, with D tentatively TRBD1 (6 bases). The CDR3 is made up of 15 amino acids. The V and J ends lost 3 bases and 1 base respectively, with 13 bases between them. The germline V gene encodes CDR1 SGDLS and CDR2 YYNGEE. CDR3 sequence reads: CASSAVTGIQETQYF. DNA of the CDR3: TGTGCCAGCAGCGCGGTCACAGGGATCCAAGAGACCCAGTACTTC.

About this clonotype: At one end the junction does not follow the germline gene, possibly because of a read error. The chain has TRBV20-1 and TRBJ1-2; D is uncertain. The CDR3 is 13 residues long. Germline V gene lookup returns CDR1 DFQATT and CDR2 SNEGSKA (reference sequence). CDR3 sequence (DNA): TGTATGATAATTGTCTGGGATAACTATGGCTACACCTTC. This gives the protein CMIIVWDNYGYTF.

In its sample, this clonotype was seen a few times. This rearrangement joins TRBV4-2 to TRBJ1-2; possible D gene TRBD1, 5 bases. V lost 1 base and J 6 bases, leaving 18 bases between the germline ends. This CDR3 is built from 16 residues. The germline V gene encodes CDR1 LGHNA and CDR2 YNFKEQ. For the CDR3, the DNA is TGTGCCAGCAGCCAAGGGAGGTGGGAAGGGGTTGATGGCTACACCTTC. It codes for CASSQGRWEGVDGYTF.

The chain carries TRBV4-3 and TRBJ2-3; 12 bases agree with TRBD2. Germline lookup yields CDR1 LGHNA and CDR2 YSLEER. This CDR3 is 17 amino acids long. Germline trimming cut 3 bases from V and 2 bases from J; bases unmatched to any gene: 6. CDR3 loop: CASSHGLAGPTTDTQYF. The CDR3 region has the DNA TGCGCCAGCAGCCACGGACTAGCGGGGCCAACCACAGATACGCAGTATTTT.

The V and J genes are TRBV19 and TRBJ1-6, with 10 nucleotides matching TRBD1. Germline loops: CDR1 LNHDA, CDR2 SQIVND (reference sequence). The CDR3 is made up of 14 amino acids. With V trimmed by 10 bases and J by 6 bases, 6 bases remained unmatched. CDR3 in amino acids: CATRDRGRNSPLHF. The CDR3 region has the DNA TGTGCCACCCGGGACAGGGGACGTAATTCACCCCTCCACTTT.

This chain links TRBV25-1 with TRBJ2-7; the D gene is possibly TRBD1 (5 bases). This CDR3 comprises 15 residues. Looked up from germline, CDR1 is MGHDK and CDR2 is SYGVNS. Trimming pared 7 bases from V and 7 bases from J, leaving 23 bases between. This CDR3 is CASTAGAYPFNEQYF. Here the CDR3 DNA reads TGTGCCAGCACTGCTGGGGCTTATCCTTTCAATGAGCAGTACTTC.

The table lists this clonotype with many counts. The V gene is TRBV6-6, the J gene TRBJ2-4; D remains unclear. Germline V lookup: CDR1 MNHNY, CDR2 SVGAGI (reference sequence). Trimming pared 6 bases from V and 7 bases from J, leaving 13 bases between. The CDR3 is 13 amino acids. The DNA for the CDR3 is TGTGCCAGCAGAACACCGGGCTACAACATTCAGTACTTC. Encoded protein: CASRTPGYNIQYF.

The chain links TRBV12-3 or TRBV12-4 to TRBJ2-3; the D is unclear. This CDR3 is 12 amino acids long. The ends were cut back, 5 bases at V and 4 bases at J, with 7 bases in the middle. Here the CDR3 reads CASSETADTQYF. DNA for the CDR3: TGTGCCAGCAGTGAAACAGCAGATACGCAGTATTTT.

Note on this clonotype: At one of its ends the junction is not consistent with the germline gene, which may arise from a read error. This chain links TRBV4-2 with TRBJ1-2; D not certain. CDR3 length: 16 amino acids. Looked up from germline, CDR1 is LGHNA and CDR2 is YNFKEQ. CDR3 bases: TGTGCCAGCAGCCCCTTTCTACAAACTCCTAACCATGGCTACACCTTC. Protein product: CASSPFLQTPNHGYTF.

The chain carries TRBV5-5 and TRBJ1-4; D gene unclear. V lost 0 bases and J 5 bases, leaving 11 bases between the germline ends. This CDR3 spans 15 amino acids. From germline, CDR1 is SGHKS and CDR2 YYEKEE (reference sequence). CDR3 residues: CASSLVTAANEKLFF. The CDR3 DNA reads TGTGCCAGCAGCTTGGTAACCGCAGCCAATGAAAAACTGTTTTTT. The full variable domain, rest sourced from reference TRBV5-5 and TRBJ1-4, is DAGVTQSPTHLIKTRGQQVTLRCSPISGHKSVSWYQQVLGQGPQFIFQYYEKEERGRGNFPDRFSARQFPNYSSELNVNALLLGDSALYLCASSLVTAANEKLFFGSGTQLSVL.

The chain links TRBV6-5 to TRBJ2-3; TRBD1 matches 11 bases. Germline CDR1 is MNHEY and CDR2 is SVGAGI. J lost 5 bases, V lost 10 bases, and 8 bases had no gene match. The CDR3 has 14 residues. This CDR3 is CATADRGQVDTQYF. CDR3 nucleotide sequence: TGTGCCACAGCGGACAGGGGGCAGGTAGATACGCAGTATTTT.

The chain's CDR3 is CASSVGDFVAGQYF. CDR3 bases: TGTGCCAGCAGCGTAGGAGACTTCGTGGCGGGGCAGTACTTC. This chain links TRBV9 with TRBJ2-7, with D maybe TRBD2 (5 bases). Germline V CDR1 and CDR2: SGDLS, YYNGEE. Between the trimmed V and J ends, which lost 0 bases and 9 bases, there was a span of 16 bases. CDR3 length: 14 amino acids.

This clonotype was picked up a small number of times. The chain recombines TRBV20-1 with TRBJ2-3; 7 bases align to TRBD2. CDR3 length: 14 amino acids. CDR1 is DFQATT and CDR2 is SNEGSKA in the germline V gene (reference sequence). J gave up 2 bases and V 1 base, and 3 bases lay outside the gene matches. DNA for the CDR3: TGCAGTGCTAGAGCGACTAGCCCCACAGATACGCAGTATTTT. Its protein product is CSARATSPTDTQYF.

The gene calls are TRBV29-1 and TRBJ2-1, with 7 bases fitting TRBD1. The CDR3 sequence is 16 residues long. CDR1 SQVTM and CDR2 ANQGSEA come from the germline V gene. V gave up 0 bases and J gave up 9 bases; unmatched junction bases: 14. The CDR3 DNA sequence: TGCAGCGTTGAAGAGCACGACAGGGCCCAGTGGGGTGAGCAGTTCTTC. Translation gives CSVEEHDRAQWGEQFF.

V gene TRBV12-3 or TRBV12-4 combines with J gene TRBJ2-2; tentative D call: TRBD1 (6 bases). V lost 5 bases to trimming and J lost 0 bases, with 13 bases between them. There are 16 residues in the CDR3. CDR3 protein: CASSLGTLANTGELFF. The DNA for the CDR3 is TGTGCCAGCAGTCTTGGGACACTCGCGAACACCGGGGAGCTGTTTTTT.

V and J are TRBV5-5 and TRBJ1-1; TRBD1 matches 11 bases. Trimming took 4 bases from V and 0 from J; bases not matched to a gene: 5. The CDR3 has 16 residues. CDR1 is SGHKS and CDR2 is YYEKEE in the germline V gene (reference sequence). CDR3 in DNA: TGTGCCAGCAGCCTCGGACAGGGGGCCGTGAACACTGAAGCTTTCTTT. Protein product: CASSLGQGAVNTEAFF. Full variable domain (rest looked up from reference TRBV5-5 and TRBJ1-1): DAGVTQSPTHLIKTRGQQVTLRCSPISGHKSVSWYQQVLGQGPQFIFQYYEKEERGRGNFPDRFSARQFPNYSSELNVNALLLGDSALYLCASSLGQGAVNTEAFFGQGTRLTVV.

Notes on this clonotype: Given a much more abundant clone one base away, this may be a read error. J is TRBJ2-7 and V is TRBV14, with D perhaps TRBD2 (6 bases). Between the trimmed V and J ends, which lost 0 bases and 7 bases, there was a span of 13 bases. This CDR3 region has 14 residues. Germline V gene lookup returns CDR1 SGHDN and CDR2 FVKESK. The CDR3 region is CASSQDSLGGEQYF. The CDR3 nucleotides are TGTGCCAGCAGCCAAGATTCCCTGGGGGGTGAGCAGTACTTC.

This clonotype appeared many times. V and J are TRBV7-2 and TRBJ2-3; 7 nucleotides agree with TRBD2. Trimming removed 1 base from V and 6 bases from J; junction bases left unmatched: 4. The CDR3 has 14 amino acids. CDR1 is SGHTA and CDR2 is FQGNSA in the germline V gene. The CDR3 bases are TGTGCCAGCAGCTTAGGGACTAGGTTGGATACGCAGTATTTT. Its translation is CASSLGTRLDTQYF.

The sample holds a few counts of this clonotype. The chain carries TRBV5-6 and TRBJ2-7; no definite D call. The CDR3 has 14 amino acids. The V and J ends lost 0 bases and 2 bases respectively, with 9 bases between them. From germline, CDR1 is SGHDT and CDR2 YYEEEE. CDR3 protein: CASSLGPGTYEQYF. CDR3 nucleotides: TGTGCCAGCAGCTTGGGGCCTGGCACCTACGAGCAGTACTTC. Looking up the rest from reference TRBV5-6 and TRBJ2-7 gives the full variable domain: DAGVTQSPTHLIKTRGQQVTLRCSPKSGHDTVSWYQQALGQGPQFIFQYYEEEERQRGNFPDRFSGHQFPNYSSELNVNALLLGDSALYLCASSLGPGTYEQYFGPGTRLTVT.

This clonotype occurred a few times. The chain carries TRBV29-1 and TRBJ1-2, with D perhaps matching TRBD1 (5 bases). Germline CDR1 and CDR2: SQVTM and ANQGSEA. The CDR3 is made up of 15 amino acids. V was shortened by 0 bases and J by 4 bases, with 15 bases between the two germline ends. The CDR3 sequence is CSVEDYRDQGYGYTF. The CDR3 nucleotides are TGCAGCGTTGAAGATTACCGGGATCAGGGCTATGGCTACACCTTC.

This clonotype showed up just a few times. The V gene is TRBV9, the J gene TRBJ2-7, with 8 positions matching TRBD2. The CDR3 consists of 15 residues. The ends lost 2 bases at V and 3 bases at J; junction bases unmatched: 7. Germline lookup yields CDR1 SGDLS and CDR2 YYNGEE. The CDR3 DNA sequence: TGTGCCAGCAGCGTCCGTAGCGGGGCGTTCTACGAGCAGTACTTC. This sequence encodes CASSVRSGAFYEQYF.

V usage is TRBV20-1 and J usage is TRBJ2-3, with D perhaps TRBD2 (6 bases). This CDR3 is built from 15 residues. Germline V gene lookup returns CDR1 DFQATT and CDR2 SNEGSKA (reference sequence). V was pared by 3 bases and J by 8 bases, with 21 bases between. The CDR3: CSASPAGSGLGTQYF. CDR3 DNA sequence: TGCAGTGCTAGTCCGGCGGGGTCGGGTTTAGGTACGCAGTATTTT.

The chain joins TRBV12-3 or TRBV12-4 to TRBJ2-5; D not certain. The better agreement between TRBJ2-7 and the DNA end casts doubt on the J call. The CDR3 length is 13 residues. CDR3 loop: CASSWGQYYEQYF. The CDR3 DNA sequence: TGTGCCAGCAGTTGGGGTCAGTACTACGAGCAGTACTTC.

V is TRBV4-1 and J is TRBJ2-7, with 7 bases matching TRBD2. The CDR3 sequence is 14 residues long. Germline values: CDR1 MGHRA, CDR2 YSYEKL. V lost 3 bases and J lost 6; bases outside the gene matches: 8. CDR3 bases: TGCGCCAGCAGCCAGACCTCTAGCGGTCCCGAGCAGTACTTC. Translated, it gives CASSQTSSGPEQYF.

With respect to this clonotype: This may be a read error: a much more frequent sequence differs by one nucleotide. This sequence joins TRBV6-5 and TRBJ1-2; no reliable D call. The CDR3 runs 13 residues. In germline, CDR1 is MNHEY, CDR2 SVGAGI. The CDR3 region is CASSYSQSYDYTF. CDR3 bases: TGTGCCAGCAGTTACTCACAGAGTTATGACTACACCTTC.

This clonotype came up a few times. The chain uses TRBV7-2 and TRBJ2-5; 8 bases align to TRBD1. Germline V gene lookup returns CDR1 SGHTA and CDR2 FQGNSA. CDR3 length equals 15 residues. The ends lost 2 bases at V and 11 bases at J; junction bases unmatched: 13. The CDR3, as DNA: TGTGCCAGCAGCTTACAGGGGGCGCCTCGAAATGAGCAGTACTTC. Encoded protein: CASSLQGAPRNEQYF.

This sequence joins TRBV5-1 and TRBJ2-7; D possibly corresponds to TRBD1 (6 bases). Germline-derived CDR1 and CDR2 are SGHRS and YFSETQ. The V end lost 0 bases, the J end lost 12 bases, and 25 bases lay between the germline ends. CDR3 length equals 16 residues. The DNA of the CDR3 is TGCGCCAGCAGCTTGGTCGGGGCTGGGGGCCAAGAGACCCGGTACTTC. As protein: CASSLVGAGGQETRYF.

The V and J genes are TRBV12-5 and TRBJ1-5; D is unclear. Germline loops: CDR1 LGHNT, CDR2 FRNRAP. CDR3 length equals 12 residues. Trimming removed 4 bases at V and 7 bases at J, with 8 bases between. Here the CDR3 reads CASGYMGQPQHF. The DNA for the CDR3 is TGTGCTAGTGGTTACATGGGACAGCCCCAGCATTTT.